What follows are 12 T cell receptor beta chains derived from one specimen sequenced in a study of blood T cell repertoires in COVID-19. Clones were sequenced by immunoSEQ multiplex PCR, and TCRdb holds only the in-frame ones, with some missing. Of approximately 280,000 clones detected, roughly 91% appear once; the ten largest clones hold roughly 5.1%. The sequenced sample was peripheral blood. The receptors were sampled from a man aged 40-50 years with acute or convalescent COVID-19.

The chain is built from TRBV7-2 and TRBJ1-1; D might be TRBD1 (5 bases). CDR3 length: 13 residues. Trimming pared 1 base from V and 7 bases from J, leaving 10 bases between. Per germline, CDR1 SGHTA and CDR2 FQGNSA. CDR3 bases: TGTGCCAGCAGCTTAGGCAGGGATGGTGAAGCTTTCTTT. Translation gives CASSLGRDGEAFF.

The chain joins TRBV18 to TRBJ1-1; 12 positions agree with TRBD1. Trimming cost V 1 base and J 6 bases; bases outside gene matches: 6. From germline, CDR1 is KGHSH and CDR2 LQKENI. The CDR3 runs 16 residues. CDR3 sequence reads: CASSPLGQGARPEAFF. Written as DNA, the CDR3 is TGTGCCAGCTCACCACTGGGACAGGGGGCTCGACCTGAAGCTTTCTTT.

The chain couples TRBV11-2 to TRBJ2-3; perhaps TRBD2 as D (6 bases). Germline loops: CDR1 SGHAT, CDR2 FQNNGV. This CDR3 has 19 residues. The ends were cut back, 6 bases at V and 0 bases at J, with 25 bases in the middle. In DNA form, the CDR3 reads TGTGCCAGCAGAAATCTAATTGGGGCGGGGCATCTTAGCACAGATACGCAGTATTTT. As protein: CASRNLIGAGHLSTDTQYF.

The chain recombines TRBV6-1 with TRBJ1-4; D call uncertain. V lost 4 bases and J lost 2, with 17 bases in between. This CDR3 region has 17 residues. Germline CDR1 reads MNHNS; CDR2 reads SASEGT. DNA for the CDR3: TGTGCCAGCAGTGCACGCGAGGTTTCGGTGACTAATGAAAAACTGTTTTTT. Translation: CASSAREVSVTNEKLFF.

This clone was found once. The J gene is TRBJ2-7, the V gene TRBV4-1; the D gene is possibly TRBD1 (6 bases). This CDR3 has 16 residues. V lost 1 base and J 9 bases, leaving 22 bases between the germline ends. CDR1 is MGHRA, CDR2 YSYEKL, per germline. The CDR3 coding sequence is TGCGCCAGCAGCCAAGCCTTAGGGAACCAGGGGAAAGGGCAGTACTTC. This translates into CASSQALGNQGKGQYF.

The rearrangement uses TRBV11-3 and TRBJ2-2, with 10 bases matching TRBD1. This CDR3 spans 16 amino acids. Trimming at V came to 6 bases and at J to 2 bases, leaving 6 bases not matched to a gene. The germline gives CDR1 SGHNT, CDR2 YENEEA. CDR3 nucleotide sequence: TGTGCCAGCAGTTACAGACAGGGGGCTAACACCGGGGAGCTGTTTTTT. This gives the protein CASSYRQGANTGELFF.

Only one count was recorded for this clone. The V and J genes are TRBV30 and TRBJ1-1, with D possibly matching TRBD1 (5 bases). Germline V CDR1 and CDR2: GTSNPN, SVGIG (reference sequence). Trimming stripped 0 bases from V and 4 bases from J, with 12 bases between. The CDR3 length is 14 residues. DNA of the CDR3: TGTGCCTGGAGTGTGAGGATGGGGGGCACTGAAGCTTTCTTT. This encodes CAWSVRMGGTEAFF.

The chain has TRBV19 and TRBJ1-2; the D gene is possibly TRBD1 (5 bases). Germline assignment: CDR1 LNHDA and CDR2 SQIVND (reference sequence). The length of the CDR3 is 15 residues. V was pared by 5 bases and J by 4 bases, with 17 bases between. Here the CDR3 DNA reads TGTGCCAGTAGTCCAAGACTGTGGGGCGGCTATGGCTACACCTTC. Its protein product is CASSPRLWGGYGYTF.

The chain joins TRBV6-5 to TRBJ1-1, with 7 positions matching TRBD1. The CDR3 is 14 amino acids. The germline V gene encodes CDR1 MNHEY and CDR2 SVGAGI. V dropped 5 bases and J dropped 11; count of bases not matched to a gene: 14. In nucleotides, the CDR3 is TGTGCCAGCAGTCCACCGGGACAGCCTAGTTCGGCTTTCTTT. Amino acid sequence: CASSPPGQPSSAFF.

The chain has TRBV24-1 and TRBJ2-1, with 7 bases lining up with TRBD1. The CDR3 extends over 15 amino acids. The junction had 7 bases not matched to a gene; V was cut back by 5 bases and J by 4 bases. The germline gives CDR1 KGHDR, CDR2 SFDVKD. The CDR3 sequence is CATSGRGTAYNEQFF. CDR3 in DNA: TGTGCCACCAGTGGGAGAGGGACAGCTTACAATGAGCAGTTCTTC.

V usage is TRBV28 and J usage is TRBJ1-4; D unresolved. Between the trimmed V and J ends, which lost 5 bases and 3 bases, there was a span of 7 bases. The germline gives CDR1 MDHEN, CDR2 SYDVKM. The CDR3 is 13 residues long. The CDR3 region is CASSPPSNEKLFF. The CDR3 nucleotides are TGTGCCAGCAGTCCCCCATCTAATGAAAAACTGTTTTTT.

This chain joins TRBV12-3 or TRBV12-4 and TRBJ2-1; weak D call: TRBD2 (7 bases). The CDR3 is 12 amino acids. V was trimmed by 6 bases and J by 10 bases, leaving 13 bases between them. The CDR3 reads CASSWGGREQFF. For the CDR3, the DNA is TGTGCCAGCAGCTGGGGGGGGCGAGAGCAGTTCTTC.